This TCR beta chain comes out of a study of OX40 agonist ivuxolimab in advanced cancers. Concerning the study at large: Ivuxolimab, which targeted the costimulatory receptor OX40 (CD134), was an agonistic, fully human IgG2 monoclonal antibody. Among the 50 to 55 dose-escalation patients, some 20 had hepatocellular carcinoma, around 15 melanoma, 9 renal cell carcinoma and 9 head and neck cancer. Prior anti-PD-1, anti-PD-L1 or anti-CTLA-4 therapy was permitted, and checkpoint inhibitors had been received by about two fifths of dose-escalation patients. Peripheral TCRbeta sequencing aimed to test whether ivuxolimab altered TCR sequence diversity and caused clonal T-cell expansion. In the dose-escalation cohort, nearly 85% of patients were male, and the mean age was 60 years with a range of roughly 23 to 79. The paper describes the monotherapy dose-escalation part (N ≈ 52 patients) of the phase I trial of ivuxolimab. Partial responses occurred in three dose-escalation patients: two with cutaneous melanoma and one with hepatocellular carcinoma. Intravenous ivuxolimab was administered to patients every 2 weeks at six dose levels: 0.01, 0.1, 0.3, 1.5, 3 and 10 mg/kg.

In the case of this clone: Its antigen specificity is not known. No per-base quality is available; no much larger clone lies one base away.

Patients with a history of autoimmune disease or receiving systemic immunosuppression were excluded from the trial. Peripheral blood for TCR sequencing was drawn from every dose cohort at baseline, at cycle 4 day 1 and at cycle 7 day 1. The samples were drawn from a first-in-human, open-label, multicenter phase I dose-escalation trial of ivuxolimab. The trial enrolled adults with locally advanced or metastatic head and neck squamous cell, hepatocellular, melanoma or renal cell carcinoma. Before TCR sequencing, CD4+ T cells and CD8+ T cells from peripheral blood were sorted into separate populations. Genomic DNA was isolated from the sorted cells so that the TCRbeta CDR3 region could be sequenced. The immunoSEQ Assay was used for sequencing of TCRbeta CDR3 regions. Entries here come from immuneACCESS through TCRdb and include only in-frame sequences with V and J called. Some clones fail to appear in such tables; in the studies checked, an unresolved V gene covers under half of the shortfall, and the cause of the remainder is unknown. The sample table shows tens of thousands of clones, and roughly nine tenths are seen once. The top ten constitute 1.5% to 2% of the sample.

CDR1 is given as SGHVS and CDR2 as FQNEAQ, both from the germline V gene. V and J are trimmed by 4 bases and 0 bases, and the gene matches miss 10 bases of the junction. The CDR3 covers 18 residues, taking in both the cysteine and the phenylalanine. The CDR3 DNA has 54 bases and is translated from base 1. The paper as a whole reports these results and caveats: In the 0.1-3.0 mg/kg groups, partial responders were among the patients with the lowest normalized peripheral clonal expansion, particularly in CD8+ T cells. The antigen specificity of the peripheral T cells that underwent clonal expansion was not determined. Low levels of normalized T-cell clonal expansion were also shown by some nonresponding patients. At doses of 0.1 to 3.0 mg/kg, clonal expansion of both CD4+ and CD8+ blood T cells was observed from baseline to week 6. After ivuxolimab, more expanded clones were found on average in CD8+ T cells than in CD4+ T cells.

The source is an adult with an advanced solid tumor such as melanoma, head and neck, liver or kidney cancer. The V and J genes are TRBV7-8 and TRBJ1-3, and 9 junction bases match TRBD1. The source was CD4+ or CD8+ T cells sorted from blood, collected in a trial of the OX40 agonist ivuxolimab. The CDR3 reads as follows: CASSSGTGTFFSGNTIYF. The nucleotides read TGTGCCAGCAGCTCCGGGACAGGGACTTTCTTCTCTGGAAACACCATATATTTT. Here the CDR3 is joined to the reference TRBV7-8 and TRBJ1-3 genes, and the full variable domain is: GAGVSQSPRYKVAKRGQDVALRCDPISGHVSLFWYQQALGQGPEFLTYFQNEAQLDKSGLPSDRFFAERPEGSVSTLKIQRTQQEDSAVYLCASSSGTGTFFSGNTIYFGEGSWLTVV.